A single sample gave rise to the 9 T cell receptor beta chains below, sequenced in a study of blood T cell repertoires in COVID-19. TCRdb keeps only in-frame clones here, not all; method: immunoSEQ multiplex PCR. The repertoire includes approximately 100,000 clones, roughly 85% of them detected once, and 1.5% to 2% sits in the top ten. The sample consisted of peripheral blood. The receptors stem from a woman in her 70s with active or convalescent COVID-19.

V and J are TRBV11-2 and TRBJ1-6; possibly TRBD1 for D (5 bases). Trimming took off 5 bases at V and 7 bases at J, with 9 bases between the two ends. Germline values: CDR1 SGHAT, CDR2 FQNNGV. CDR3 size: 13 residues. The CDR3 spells CASSPAGNSPLHF. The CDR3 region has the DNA TGTGCCAGCAGCCCAGCAGGGAATTCACCCCTCCACTTT.

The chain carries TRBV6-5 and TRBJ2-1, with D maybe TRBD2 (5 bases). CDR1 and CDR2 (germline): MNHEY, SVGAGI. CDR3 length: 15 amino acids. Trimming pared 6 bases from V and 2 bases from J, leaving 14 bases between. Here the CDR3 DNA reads TGTGCCAGCAGGACCCGAGGGCAGGCCTACAATGAGCAGTTCTTC. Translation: CASRTRGQAYNEQFF.

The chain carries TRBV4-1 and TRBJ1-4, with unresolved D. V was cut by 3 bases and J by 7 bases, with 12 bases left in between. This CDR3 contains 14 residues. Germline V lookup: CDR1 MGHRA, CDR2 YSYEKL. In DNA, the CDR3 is TGCGCCAGCAGCCAGGGCGGGATCCGTGAAAAACTGTTTTTT. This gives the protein CASSQGGIREKLFF.

The CDR3 spells CASSASRDRRLGSYNSPLHF. The CDR3 DNA is TGTGCCAGCAGTGCCTCCCGGGACAGAAGATTAGGCTCCTATAATTCACCCCTCCACTTT. The chain employs TRBV27 and TRBJ1-6, with TRBD1 matching 7 bases. Per germline, CDR1 MNHEY and CDR2 SMNVEV (reference sequence). The CDR3 is 20 amino acids. Trimming cost V 5 bases and J 0 bases; bases outside gene matches: 16.

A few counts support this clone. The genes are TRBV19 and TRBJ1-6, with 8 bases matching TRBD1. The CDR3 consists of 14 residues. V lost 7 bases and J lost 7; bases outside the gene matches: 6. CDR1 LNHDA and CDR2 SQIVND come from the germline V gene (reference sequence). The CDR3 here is CASNPDRVNSPLHF. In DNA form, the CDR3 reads TGTGCCAGTAACCCGGACAGGGTCAATTCACCCCTCCACTTT.

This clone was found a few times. The CDR3 spells CASSTTKGQGNTEAFF. DNA for the CDR3: TGTGCCAGCAGCACAACCAAGGGACAGGGGAACACTGAAGCTTTCTTT. The rearrangement joins TRBV5-4 to TRBJ1-1; 9 bases line up with TRBD1. The CDR3 is made up of 16 amino acids. V lost 4 bases and J lost 1; bases outside the gene matches: 8. The germline gives CDR1 SGHNT, CDR2 YYREEE (reference sequence).

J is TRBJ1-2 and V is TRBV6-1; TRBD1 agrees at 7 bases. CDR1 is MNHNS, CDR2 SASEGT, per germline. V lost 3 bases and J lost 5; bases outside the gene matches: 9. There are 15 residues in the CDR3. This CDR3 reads CASSETARDSYGYTF. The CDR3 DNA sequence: TGTGCCAGCAGTGAGACCGCCCGGGACAGTTATGGCTACACCTTC.

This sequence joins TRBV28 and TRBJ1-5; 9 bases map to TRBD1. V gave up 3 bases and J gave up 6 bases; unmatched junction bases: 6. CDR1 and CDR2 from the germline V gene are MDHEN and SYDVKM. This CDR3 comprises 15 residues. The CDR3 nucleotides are TGTGCCAGCAGTTTCGGGACAGGGAATAGTCAGCCCCAGCATTTT. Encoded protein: CASSFGTGNSQPQHF. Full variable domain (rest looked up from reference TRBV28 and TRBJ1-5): DVKVTQSSRYLVKRTGEKVFLECVQDMDHENMFWYRQDPGLGLRLIYFSYDVKMKEKGDIPEGYSVSREKKERFSLILESASTNQTSMYLCASSFGTGNSQPQHFGDGTRLSIL.

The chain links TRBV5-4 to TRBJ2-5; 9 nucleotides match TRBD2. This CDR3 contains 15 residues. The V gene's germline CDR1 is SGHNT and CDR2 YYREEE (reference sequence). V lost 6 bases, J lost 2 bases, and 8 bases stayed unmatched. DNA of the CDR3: TGTGCCAGCACGCACGGCGGGGGGGGACAAGAGACCCAGTACTTC. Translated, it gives CASTHGGGGQETQYF.